The rows below give T cell receptor beta chains drawn from one sample of a study of T cell responses to AZD1222 COVID-19 vaccine. Sequencing was performed with immunoSEQ multiplex PCR; in TCRdb, only in-frame clones are kept and a portion is missing. The sample yields tens of thousands of clones, 70% to 90% seen once. Specimen: peripheral blood, collected on day 0 of AZD1222 vaccination. The receptors originated from an adult in good health. The CDR3 runs from the conserved cysteine through the conserved F or W. Each record gives: J gene, V gene, D gene, clone size, CDR3 protein, CDR3 DNA. D genes are given only for firm matches. Size tells how often a clone was seen (once, few, many) or the class of an expanded clone, and some rows leave it out.

>TRBJ2-2|TRBV6-5|.|few
CASGGWNTGELFF
TGTGCCAGCGGGGGGTGGAACACCGGGGAGCTGTTTTTT
>TRBJ2-3|TRBV13|TRBD1|.
CASSPTGTGGTDTQYF
TGTGCCAGCAGCCCAACCGGGACAGGGGGCACAGATACGCAGTATTTT
>TRBJ2-2|TRBV2|TRBD2|.
CASSVGRTPTGELFF
TGTGCCAGCAGTGTCGGGAGGACTCCGACCGGGGAGCTGTTTTTT
>TRBJ1-5|TRBV6-2/TRBV6-3|.|.
CASSYSTGRDVGDQPQHF
TGTGCCAGCAGTTACTCGACTGGGCGGGACGTCGGGGATCAGCCCCAGCATTTT
>TRBJ2-7|TRBV7-2|.|.
CASSSPQGYEQYF
TGTGCCAGCAGCTCGCCACAGGGCTACGAGCAGTACTTC
>TRBJ2-7|TRBV4-2|.|.
CASSQDGTDEQYF
TGTGCCAGCAGCCAAGATGGTACGGACGAGCAGTACTTC
>TRBJ1-2|TRBV3-1/TRBV3-2|TRBD1|.
CASSQYRGYGYTF
TGTGCCAGCAGCCAGTACAGGGGATATGGCTACACCTTC
>TRBJ1-4|TRBV5-4|.|.
CASSGGAGEKLFF
TGTGCCAGCAGCGGGGGGGCCGGCGAAAAACTGTTTTTT
>TRBJ2-7|TRBV2|TRBD2|.
CASRSLAGGSEQYF
TGTGCCAGCAGGTCACTAGCGGGGGGGAGCGAGCAGTACTTC
>TRBJ2-5|TRBV5-1|.|.
CASSLVWGETQYF
TGCGCCAGCAGCTTGGTTTGGGGCGAGACCCAGTACTTC
>TRBJ1-2|TRBV6-5|TRBD1|.
CASIGTGFGYTF
TGTGCCAGCATTGGGACAGGGTTTGGCTACACCTTC